Presented here are 16 T cell receptor beta chains from one specimen sequenced in a study of blood T cell repertoires in COVID-19. Repertoires were generated with immunoSEQ multiplex PCR, while TCRdb's copy carries only in-frame clones and drops some. The profile shows approximately 200,000 clones, about nine tenths of them singletons. The sequenced sample was peripheral blood. The receptors were gathered from a man aged 45 to 65 with acute or convalescent COVID-19.

This clone turned up a few times. This chain joins TRBV6-5 and TRBJ1-6; D is unclear. The CDR3 runs 15 residues. The germline gives CDR1 MNHEY, CDR2 SVGAGI. Trimming left V 0 bases short and J 9 bases short, with 12 bases between. CDR3 region: CASSYSTGGRSPLHF. The CDR3, as DNA: TGTGCCAGCAGTTACTCGACCGGAGGTCGTTCACCCCTCCACTTT.

The chain couples TRBV6-1 to TRBJ1-4; 9 bases are shared with TRBD1. The length of the CDR3 is 17 residues. J gave up 5 bases and V 4 bases, and 11 bases lay outside the gene matches. Germline loops: CDR1 MNHNS, CDR2 SASEGT. In nucleotides, the CDR3 is TGTGCCAGCAGTGTTCGGACAGGGGCCGGCTTGAATGAAAAACTGTTTTTT. Amino acid sequence: CASSVRTGAGLNEKLFF.

The genes are TRBV7-6 and TRBJ2-5; 7 bases match TRBD2. The germline V gene encodes CDR1 SGHVS and CDR2 FNYEAQ. Unmatched junction bases numbered 17, after V lost 5 bases and J lost 2 bases. The CDR3 covers 18 residues. The CDR3 spells CASSQAGMRGSWQETQYF. CDR3 DNA: TGTGCCAGCAGCCAGGCGGGGATGCGGGGGAGTTGGCAAGAGACCCAGTACTTC.

The chain links TRBV30 to TRBJ1-5; 10 positions match TRBD1. Germline CDR1 and CDR2: GTSNPN and SVGIG (reference sequence). Losses at the gene ends were 3 bases for V and 1 base for J; bases not matched to a gene: 9. The CDR3 extends over 17 amino acids. Here the CDR3 reads CAWSRDRGGESNQPQHF. The CDR3 coding sequence is TGTGCCTGGAGCCGGGACAGGGGCGGCGAGAGCAATCAGCCCCAGCATTTT.

This clone was observed a single time. This chain connects TRBV29-1 to TRBJ1-5, with D uncertain. Germline assignment: CDR1 SQVTM and CDR2 ANQGSEA. Trimming took 5 bases from V and 2 from J, leaving 7 bases between them. This CDR3 has 12 residues. The CDR3 protein is CSVQEGNQPQHF. CDR3 sequence (DNA): TGCAGCGTTCAGGAAGGCAATCAGCCCCAGCATTTT. Using reference TRBV29-1 and TRBJ1-5 for the parts outside the CDR3, the full variable domain is SAVISQKPSRDICQRGTSLTIQCQVDSQVTMMFWYRQQPGQSLTLIATANQGSEATYESGFVIDKFPISRPNLTFSTLTVSNMSPEDSSIYLCSVQEGNQPQHFGDGTRLSIL.

The chain carries TRBV5-4 and TRBJ2-5, with 7 positions matching TRBD1. CDR3 length: 14 amino acids. Germline V lookup: CDR1 SGHNT, CDR2 YYREEE (reference sequence). J lost 2 bases, V lost 4 bases, and 5 bases had no gene match. As DNA, the CDR3 is TGTGCCAGCAGCACGGGACAGTATCAAGAGACCCAGTACTTC. This codes for CASSTGQYQETQYF.

This chain uses TRBV29-1 with TRBJ2-7, with 10 positions matching TRBD2. Germline V gives CDR1 SQVTM, CDR2 ANQGSEA. After removal of 8 bases from V and 0 bases from J, the junction contained 4 bases not matched to a gene. The CDR3 is 13 amino acids. The CDR3 DNA reads as TGCAGCATTAGCGGGGGGAGCTCCTACGAGCAGTACTTC. Its translation: CSISGGSSYEQYF.

The genes are TRBV3-1 (or the pseudogene TRBV3-2) and TRBJ1-4; TRBD1 agrees at 9 bases. CDR1 LGHDT and CDR2 YNNKEL come from the germline V gene (reference sequence). This CDR3 contains 13 residues. The junction had 2 bases not matched to a gene; V was cut back by 4 bases and J by 8 bases. The CDR3 here is CASSPGQGEKLFF. Written as DNA, the CDR3 is TGTGCCAGCAGCCCAGGACAGGGGGAAAAACTGTTTTTT.

The chain has TRBV18 and TRBJ2-7; perhaps TRBD2 as D (7 bases). Trimming cost V 6 bases and J 2 bases, with 14 bases left between them. Germline CDR1 reads KGHSH; CDR2 reads LQKENI. CDR3 length: 14 amino acids. This CDR3 reads CASSTGGLPYEQYF. CDR3 DNA sequence: TGTGCCAGCTCTACCGGGGGGCTACCCTACGAGCAGTACTTC.

The genes are TRBV18 and TRBJ1-1, with D maybe TRBD1 (6 bases). Germline loops: CDR1 KGHSH, CDR2 LQKENI. Trimming shortened V by 3 bases and J by 10 bases, and 12 bases separated the two germline ends. The CDR3 consists of 12 residues. The CDR3 protein is CASSPMGQGAFF. The DNA of the CDR3 is TGTGCCAGCTCACCGATGGGACAAGGAGCTTTCTTT.

J is TRBJ2-5 and V is TRBV7-3, with a tentative D call TRBD1 (7 bases). Germline V gene lookup returns CDR1 SGHTA and CDR2 FQGTGA. The CDR3 contains 12 residues. The germline V and J ends were trimmed by 2 bases and 8 bases, with 9 bases remaining between them. CDR3 in amino acids: CASSLQGGTQYF. CDR3 DNA sequence: TGTGCCAGCAGCTTACAGGGGGGAACCCAGTACTTC.

This clone turned up a few times. This sequence joins TRBV21-1 and TRBJ2-7; no DNA check was done on the table's D call, TRBD1. TRBV21-1 is listed as a pseudogene. CDR3 size: 19 residues. The CDR3 DNA reads as TGTGCCAGCAGCAATCATAGTTCGTGGGCCTCCACTCGATTCTACGAGCAGTACTTC. This sequence encodes CASSNHSSWASTRFYEQYF.

This clone was picked up one time. This rearrangement joins TRBV5-6 to TRBJ1-2; 8 bases fit TRBD1. Germline CDR1 reads SGHDT; CDR2 reads YYEEEE. V was clipped by 2 bases and J by 4 bases; unmatched bases: 1. The CDR3 covers 13 residues. In nucleotides, the CDR3 is TGTGCCAGCAGCTTTACAGGGGGCTATGGCTACACCTTC. Amino acids: CASSFTGGYGYTF.

The chain links TRBV6-5 to TRBJ1-2, with a weak D call TRBD1 (5 bases). The CDR3 spans 15 residues. Trimming pared 0 bases from V and 0 bases from J, leaving 8 bases between. The V gene's germline CDR1 is MNHEY and CDR2 SVGAGI. Here the CDR3 reads CASSYSYRSNYGYTF. In DNA form, the CDR3 reads TGTGCCAGCAGTTACTCGTACAGGTCTAACTATGGCTACACCTTC.

The rearrangement uses TRBV6-5 and TRBJ2-3; 10 bases match TRBD1. V gave up 6 bases and J gave up 2 bases; unmatched junction bases: 5. This CDR3 spans 15 amino acids. Per the germline V gene, CDR1 is MNHEY and CDR2 is SVGAGI. The CDR3 DNA is TGTGCCAGCAGCTCCGGGACAGGGGTCACAGATACGCAGTATTTT. Its translation: CASSSGTGVTDTQYF.

This clone came up once. The chain joins TRBV30 to TRBJ1-2, with D uncertain. The germline CDR1 and CDR2 sequences are GTSNPN and SVGIG (reference sequence). Trimming took off 7 bases at V and 4 bases at J, with 10 bases between the two ends. This CDR3 is 11 amino acids long. In DNA, the CDR3 is TGTGCCTCCCTCCGGGGCTATGGCTACACCTTC. Encoded protein: CASLRGYGYTF.